The table lists the clone carrying this T cell receptor beta chain with a count of one. Antigen unknown. Library preparation (for TCRbeta) was performed with unique molecular identifiers. MiXCR, applied by TCRdb to the PCR reads, yields one record per CDR3 protein. The sample lists around 600,000 distinct CDR3 sequences, 23% seen once, with over 12% in the top ten. The data are from a study of T-cell reconstitution after alpha-beta-depleted transplantation in children. Study-level findings and limits: Where some patients showed high TCRbeta diversity at day 60, it came from recipient T cells and thymic progenitors that had survived.

The germline V gene encodes CDR1 MGHRA and CDR2 YSYEKL. V dropped 4 bases and J dropped 0 bases, with 10 bases sitting between them. The CDR3 length is 15 residues. This chain joins TRBV4-1 and TRBJ1-3; no definite D call. This TCR was recovered from a boy in the first two years of life who had a stem cell transplant for acute myeloid leukemia, so the T cells may come from the graft donor. The specimen was PBMCs, mostly from graft donor cells, collected 360 days after TCRalphabeta/CD19-depleted stem cell transplant. This CDR3 is CASSPSIISGNTIYF. Written as DNA, the CDR3 is TGCGCCAGCAGCCCGAGTATTATCTCTGGAAACACCATATATTTT.